The 23 T cell receptor beta chains presented below share a single source sample, sequenced in a study of blood T cell repertoires in COVID-19 (dated by TCRdb to the early 2020s). Library prep was done by the immunoSEQ multiplex PCR assay. TCRdb mirrors the immuneACCESS table, restricted to in-frame sequences. Some clones are absent from its copies; in checked studies, under half trace to an unresolved V gene, and the reason for the others is unknown. This sample comprises 450,000 or so clones, approximately 90% of them detected only once. The top ten clonotypes cover approximately 1.5% of the sample. Input material: peripheral blood. These receptors were obtained from a woman aged 35 to 49 with COVID-19, enrolled during active disease.

The rearrangement uses TRBV12-3 or TRBV12-4 and TRBJ1-2, with D hard to call. The CDR3 contains 13 residues. With 5 bases removed from V and 8 bases from J, the gap between germline ends came to 15 bases. The CDR3 coding sequence is TGTGCCAGCAGTCAGGTTGCGCGTACGGGCTACACCTTC. It encodes CASSQVARTGYTF.

V and J are TRBV6-2 or TRBV6-3 and TRBJ1-5; 10 positions match TRBD1. V lost 2 bases, J lost 7 bases, and 5 bases stayed unmatched. Germline values: CDR1 MNHEY, CDR2 SVGEGT. The CDR3 has 15 amino acids. CDR3 nucleotides: TGTGCCAGCAGTTACGGGACAGGGGCGGGGCAGCCCCAGCATTTT. Translated, it gives CASSYGTGAGQPQHF.

This clone turned up a few times. CDR3 sequence: CASSQGGAGLSYEQYF. The DNA of the CDR3 is TGTGCCAGCAGCCAAGGAGGAGCGGGGTTAAGCTACGAGCAGTACTTC. The V gene is TRBV14, the J gene TRBJ2-7; 7 nucleotides align to TRBD2. Germline V gene data show CDR1 as SGHDN and CDR2 as FVKESK. J lost 3 bases, V lost 1 base, and 9 bases had no gene match. The CDR3 loop spans 16 amino acids. Complete variable domain (other parts from reference TRBV14 and TRBJ2-7): EAGVTQFPSHSVIEKGQTVTLRCDPISGHDNLYWYRRVMGKEIKFLLHFVKESKQDESGMPNNRFLAERTGGTYSTLKVQPAELEDSGVYFCASSQGGAGLSYEQYFGPGTRLTVT.

This clone has just one count. The chain links TRBV27 to TRBJ1-4; 8 bases agree with TRBD1. Germline lookup yields CDR1 MNHEY and CDR2 SMNVEV (reference sequence). The V and J ends lost 8 bases and 7 bases, in that order; junction bases with no gene match: 9. The CDR3 has 14 residues. The CDR3 bases are TGTGCCAGCCGGGCAGGGGGCTTGGGTGAAAAACTGTTTTTT. It translates to CASRAGGLGEKLFF.

CDR3 nucleotide sequence: TGTGCCAGCAGTTTTTCCGGGACAGCAGCCAAAAACATTCAGTACTTC. Residues: CASSFSGTAAKNIQYF. This chain links TRBV27 with TRBJ2-4, with 7 bases lining up with TRBD1. Trimming removed 3 bases from V and 0 bases from J; junction bases left unmatched: 5. Germline CDR1 MNHEY, CDR2 SMNVEV (reference sequence). There are 16 residues in the CDR3.

The V gene is TRBV27, the J gene TRBJ2-7; 8 bases match TRBD1. The CDR3 runs to 15 residues. CDR1 is MNHEY and CDR2 is SMNVEV in the germline V gene (reference sequence). Trimming cost V 3 bases and J 0 bases; bases outside gene matches: 4. The CDR3 loop is CASSFGQGRSYEQYF. CDR3 nucleotides: TGTGCCAGCAGTTTTGGACAGGGTCGCTCCTACGAGCAGTACTTC.

The chain uses TRBV4-2 and TRBJ2-1; 11 nucleotides align to TRBD2. Losses at the gene ends were 1 base for V and 4 bases for J; bases not matched to a gene: 0. Germline lookup yields CDR1 LGHNA and CDR2 YNFKEQ. The CDR3 runs 15 residues. The CDR3 loop reads CASSQVAGGYNEQFF. CDR3 sequence (DNA): TGTGCCAGCAGCCAAGTAGCGGGAGGGTACAATGAGCAGTTCTTC.

CDR3 sequence reads: CASSRTSGGLYEQYF. The DNA for the CDR3 is TGTGCCAGCAGCCGAACTAGCGGGGGGCTTTACGAGCAGTACTTC. The chain uses TRBV3-1 (or the pseudogene TRBV3-2) and TRBJ2-7; 12 bases align to TRBD2. The ends lost 4 bases at V and 4 bases at J; junction bases unmatched: 5. This CDR3 has 15 residues. Germline V gene data show CDR1 as LGHDT and CDR2 as YNNKEL (reference sequence).

The table lists this clone with a count of one. The rearrangement links TRBV9 to TRBJ1-4; no firm D call. Germline V gene sequence: CDR1 SGDLS, CDR2 YYNGEE. V was trimmed by 0 bases and J by 7 bases, leaving 7 bases between them. This CDR3 region has 13 residues. CDR3 bases: TGTGCCAGCAGCGTAGGTGGGCGTGAAAAACTGTTTTTT. It codes for CASSVGGREKLFF.

This chain uses TRBV5-6 with TRBJ1-2; D might be TRBD1 (5 bases). From germline, CDR1 is SGHDT and CDR2 YYEEEE. Trimming took 4 bases from V and 4 from J, leaving 14 bases between them. The CDR3 runs 14 residues. The CDR3 loop is CASSGPGISYGYTF. CDR3 nucleotide sequence: TGTGCCAGCAGCGGACCAGGGATCTCCTATGGCTACACCTTC.

CDR3 DNA sequence: TGTGCCAGCTCACCGGAGGGGCAGGGGGCGAGGTATGGCTACACCTTC. Its translation: CASSPEGQGARYGYTF. V usage is TRBV18 and J usage is TRBJ1-2; 8 bases are shared with TRBD1. Losses at the gene ends were 3 bases for V and 5 bases for J; bases not matched to a gene: 11. CDR1 is KGHSH, CDR2 LQKENI, per germline. The CDR3 runs to 16 residues.

The chain recombines TRBV11-2 with TRBJ2-5, with 8 bases that match TRBD2. CDR3 length equals 15 residues. J lost 5 bases, V lost 4 bases, and 9 bases had no gene match. In germline, CDR1 is SGHAT, CDR2 FQNNGV. CDR3 DNA: TGTGCCAGCAGCTCGAGTAGGACTAGCACGGAGACCCAGTACTTC. As protein: CASSSSRTSTETQYF.

The chain combines TRBV7-2 with TRBJ2-1; TRBD2 matches at 14 bases. The length of the CDR3 is 18 residues. The trim removed 5 bases at V and 0 bases at J, leaving 6 bases unmatched. Looked up from germline, CDR1 is SGHTA and CDR2 is FQGNSA. The CDR3 spells CASSGRTSGGSSYNEQFF. The CDR3 DNA sequence: TGTGCCAGCAGCGGGAGGACTAGCGGGGGGAGCTCCTACAATGAGCAGTTCTTC. Combining the CDR3 with reference TRBV7-2 and TRBJ2-1 gives the whole variable domain GAGVSQSPSNKVTEKGKDVELRCDPISGHTALYWYRQSLGQGLEFLIYFQGNSAPDKSGLPSDRFSAERTGGSVSTLTIQRTQQEDSAVYLCASSGRTSGGSSYNEQFFGPGTRLTVL.

The chain uses TRBV7-2 and TRBJ2-2, with a possible D match to TRBD1 (6 bases). V was pared by 5 bases and J by 0 bases, with 10 bases between. This CDR3 contains 15 residues. The germline gives CDR1 SGHTA, CDR2 FQGNSA. This chain's CDR3 is CASSPRGTNTGELFF. CDR3 DNA: TGTGCCAGCAGCCCTAGGGGGACGAACACCGGGGAGCTGTTTTTT. Full variable domain (rest looked up from reference TRBV7-2 and TRBJ2-2): GAGVSQSPSNKVTEKGKDVELRCDPISGHTALYWYRQSLGQGLEFLIYFQGNSAPDKSGLPSDRFSAERTGGSVSTLTIQRTQQEDSAVYLCASSPRGTNTGELFFGEGSRLTVL.

The V and J genes are TRBV7-8 and TRBJ1-2; TRBD1 might be the D (5 bases). Germline values: CDR1 SGHVS, CDR2 FQNEAQ. This CDR3 is 12 amino acids long. Trimming pared 5 bases from V and 4 bases from J, leaving 8 bases between. The CDR3 region is CASSPQVYGYTF. The CDR3 bases are TGTGCCAGCAGCCCACAGGTCTATGGCTACACCTTC.

The rearrangement uses TRBV29-1 and TRBJ1-2; 8 bases map to TRBD1. V was clipped by 6 bases and J by 2 bases; unmatched bases: 5. CDR1 is SQVTM and CDR2 is ANQGSEA in the germline V gene. This CDR3 has 13 residues. CDR3 loop: CSVDRTGNYGYTF. The CDR3 nucleotides read TGCAGCGTGGACCGGACAGGGAACTATGGCTACACCTTC.

V gene TRBV19 combines with J gene TRBJ2-1; tentatively, D is TRBD2 (6 bases). The CDR3 sequence is 19 residues long. V was cut by 6 bases and J by 3 bases, with 27 bases left in between. Germline CDR1 and CDR2: LNHDA and SQIVND (reference sequence). CDR3 amino acids: CASRISGFGGGSNYNEQFF. CDR3 in DNA: TGTGCCAGTAGAATATCGGGTTTCGGTGGGGGGTCGAACTACAATGAGCAGTTCTTC.

There are many counts of this clone. The CDR3 DNA reads TGCGCCAGCAGCTTGAACCTTGCAGGGGACAATGAGCAGTTCTTC. This encodes CASSLNLAGDNEQFF. V and J are TRBV4-1 and TRBJ2-1; D is possibly TRBD1 (6 bases). Trimming stripped 5 bases from V and 5 bases from J, with 16 bases between. CDR1 and CDR2 from the germline V gene are MGHRA and YSYEKL. This CDR3 has 15 amino acids.

The chain combines TRBV30 with TRBJ2-7; D is perhaps TRBD2 (6 bases). The V and J ends lost 3 bases and 7 bases respectively, with 16 bases between them. CDR1 is GTSNPN and CDR2 is SVGIG in the germline V gene (reference sequence). CDR3 length: 13 residues. CDR3 sequence (DNA): TGTGCCTGGAGGCGGGTTCAACGGGGGGAGCAGTACTTC. It specifies CAWRRVQRGEQYF.

The chain employs TRBV7-9 and TRBJ2-2; maybe TRBD1 (5 bases). V was trimmed by 6 bases and J by 5 bases, leaving 16 bases between them. Germline V CDR1 and CDR2: SEHNR, FQNEAQ (reference sequence). The CDR3 is made up of 15 amino acids. Here the CDR3 DNA reads TGTGCCAGCAGGGACCCGGACAAATTGACCGGGGAGCTGTTTTTT. It encodes CASRDPDKLTGELFF.

The gene calls are TRBV4-2 and TRBJ1-1; 8 bases are shared with TRBD1. The CDR3 totals 15 residues. V was pared by 2 bases and J by 6 bases, with 8 bases of the junction left unmatched. CDR1 LGHNA and CDR2 YNFKEQ come from the germline V gene. This CDR3 is CASSQQGAPYPEAFF. The CDR3 coding sequence is TGTGCCAGCAGCCAACAGGGGGCCCCCTACCCTGAAGCTTTCTTT.

V and J are TRBV19 and TRBJ1-4; TRBD1 matches 11 bases. Germline loops: CDR1 LNHDA, CDR2 SQIVND (reference sequence). The CDR3 loop spans 17 amino acids. Trimming cost V 10 bases and J 3 bases; bases outside gene matches: 13. The CDR3 sequence: CATARDRGTGANEKLFF. CDR3 bases: TGTGCCACTGCCCGGGACAGGGGGACAGGAGCTAATGAAAAACTGTTTTTT.

This clone was seen once. This chain links TRBV29-1 with TRBJ2-3; D might be TRBD1 (6 bases). CDR3 length equals 12 residues. The germline V and J ends were trimmed by 5 bases and 7 bases, with 13 bases remaining between them. Germline CDR1 is SQVTM and CDR2 is ANQGSEA. This CDR3 is CSVQQGPYTQYF. The CDR3 nucleotides are TGCAGCGTTCAACAGGGCCCGTATACGCAGTATTTT.